This T cell receptor beta chain emerged from a study of blood T cell repertoires in COVID-19 (TCRdb year 2020). For context, the study as a whole: Collaborator samples came from the United States, Italy and Spain and covered acute and convalescent phases of COVID-19. The repertoires were released in a freely available public database intended as a resource for research on the immune response to SARS-CoV-2. The samples were drawn from two sources: the first 160 participants of the ongoing ImmuneRACE study, and fewer than 1,500 subjects contributed by 6 global collaborators. A de-identified subject ID, COVID-19 status, age in years and sex were almost always included in the sample metadata. HLA class I and class II types, where available, came from metadata supplied by the sample provider rather than from assay-based typing. The prospective study material was composed of cDNA or gDNA derived from T cells, B-cell-depleted T cells, or PBMCs. Deeply sampled blood TCRbeta repertoires from subjects exposed to, actively infected with, or recovered from COVID-19 were included in the dataset. The paper as a whole reports these results and caveats: The amount of clinical and demographic metadata varied by source and participant and was provided uncurated.

There are 16 amino acids in the CDR3, from cysteine to phenylalanine inclusive. CDR3 DNA is the only sequence kept; it has 48 bases, read in frame from the first base. V sheds 5 bases and J sheds 2 bases, leaving 15 bases between their ends. From the germline V gene, CDR1 is SGHVS and CDR2 is FQNEAQ. TCRbeta CDR3 regions were amplified from genomic DNA by means of the immunoSEQ Assay, a bias-controlled multiplex PCR. For the original study's pipeline: The number of nucleated cells in each sample was estimated from the amplification of reference gene primers within the assay. Sequence reads were collapsed and filtered to measure the absolute abundance of every unique TCRbeta CDR3 rearrangement. For each sample, productive Simpson clonality was calculated as the square root of Simpson's diversity index over productive rearrangements. TCRdb holds this immuneACCESS table with in-frame rearrangements only. Some clones are missing; in checked studies, unresolved V genes explain under half, and the rest has no known cause. The V and J calls and the clone size are those of that table, but D and trimming were determined from the DNA. The sample table holds over 200,000 clones, of which 84% were seen once. The top ten hold 6.8% of the sample.

A word on this clone: The antigen it binds to is not known. Base quality data are lacking; no much larger clone is found one base away.

Participants in the prospective study were enrolled through a virtual design, were aged about 18 to 90 years, and lived in roughly 24 United States geographic areas. In the prospective study, cohorts were assigned on the basis of participant-reported clinical history obtained from a screening survey and a study questionnaire. Recovered participants in ImmuneRACE Cohort 3 were defined as having two consecutive negative NP/OP PCR tests, clearance from a healthcare professional, or resolution of symptoms. In the prospective study, mobile phlebotomists collected whole blood, serum and a nasopharyngeal or oropharyngeal swab from each participant. Over a roughly two-month period, participants in the prospective study had the option of providing additional blood draws and questionnaires. Blood samples from the prospective study were shipped frozen or at room temperature prior to DNA extraction.

The clonotype comes from a woman aged 40-49 years who had recovered from COVID-19. Rearrangement joined TRBV7-8 to TRBJ2-2, with TRBD1 tentatively as D gene (6 bases match). Sequenced input: PBMCs or T cells enriched from blood (not recorded which). The nucleotides read TGTGCCAGCAGCCATCGCCGGGACACTAACACCGGGGAGCTGTTTTTT. Its protein is CASSHRRDTNTGELFF.